The rows below give T cell receptor beta chains drawn from one sample of a study of blood T cells in healthy people across ages. TCRdb analysed the 5' RACE reads with MiXCR anew, one entry per CDR3 protein. Among hundreds of thousands of distinct CDR3 sequences listed, around 42% were seen once. The sequencing input was blood. The receptor source for this set is a man in his sixties in good health. CDR3s leave out the opening cysteine and the closing phenylalanine or tryptophan.

cdr3_length v_call cdr3_aa
10 TRBV7-9 ASSAEVVVAF
13 TRBV7-3 ASSLGLAANNEQF
11 TRBV20-1 SASVQGEVGYT
9 TRBV30 ARRGGNEQF
13 TRBV6-5 ASSYASWAIDTQY
14 TRBV27 ASSYLSGVYNSPLH
13 TRBV18 ASSRDISSSYEQY
12 TRBV20-1 SATQGVGLYGYT
12 TRBV28 ASRPLSQHEKLF
10 TRBV13 ASRGTQETQY
15 TRBV4-3 ASSQDLGLAGANEQF
13 TRBV20-1 SARDRSYSNQPQH
13 TRBV6-5 ASSYSWRTIYEQY
11 TRBV29-1 SVGTGWDTEAF
10 TRBV6-2/TRBV6-3 AGSYAGAPQH
13 TRBV20-1 SAARGQSLHCGYT
14 TRBV7-7 ASSPLPRGGMGEQF
13 TRBV28 ASRAGRFMNTEAF
16 TRBV5-1 ASSLLSNPGQSTGELF
12 TRBV2 ASSRTGLTYEQY
13 TRBV6-2/TRBV6-3 ASQPTGRGTDTQY
15 TRBV9 ASSPWEGGRVTDTQY
8 TRBV20-1 SAERGEAF
12 TRBV18 ASSPTGTRETQY
9 TRBV7-2 ASSQRGGRY
15 TRBV5-6 ASSLDAGTSGGNEQF
13 TRBV10-3 AISGGGLSTNEQF
14 TRBV11-3 ASSSPWTGGGNEQF
11 TRBV6-2/TRBV6-3 ASQIRTQETQY
16 TRBV27 ASSVRGLAGRYQETQY
11 TRBV14 VSSQDQQYGYT
13 TRBV15 ATSRDAKGGETQY
12 TRBV12-3/TRBV12-4 ASMGTGGLYEQY
13 TRBV5-1 ASSAGQGTNSPLH
11 TRBV12-3/TRBV12-4 ASSLRPPDTQY
13 TRBV7-9 ASSPPRQGVVEQY
13 TRBV7-3 ASSLQASAYNEQF
12 TRBV5-1 ASSLIVTLGTQY
12 TRBV2 ASMARVDKNIQY
13 TRBV5-6 ASSFGDRGNSPLH
12 TRBV28 ASSLGLGVDTQY
10 TRBV29-1 SAGAPNNEQF
16 TRBV6-5 ASSSLTGTGGYNSPLH
14 TRBV18 ASSPGTSGGQDTQY
14 TRBV9 ASSHAGTGVSGELF
13 TRBV6-6 ASSYPRGEGNEQF
14 TRBV7-2 ASSLVPQGWTYEQY